This TCR beta chain stems from a study of cytomegalovirus exposure and HLA in healthy donors. A remark on this clone: Antigen specificity is unknown.

Germline V CDR1 and CDR2: SEHNR, FQNEAQ (reference sequence). This CDR3 has 18 residues. The germline V and J ends were trimmed by 4 bases and 1 base, with 19 bases remaining between them. Primers for the PCR totalled 60 Vbeta and 13 Jbeta. Sequenced by immunoSEQ multiplex PCR; TCRdb stores in-frame clones only, minus some. This repertoire includes over 150,000 clones. Findings and limits, study-wide: TCR beta chains numbering 150 to 200 were designated cytomegalovirus-associated.

The chain uses TRBV7-9 and TRBJ2-2; a possible D gene is TRBD2 (5 bases). The TCR was taken from a boy aged 10-17 years in good health and CMV-seronegative. Input material: PBMCs. CDR3 bases: TGTGCCAGCAGCTCAAGGGCCATCGGAGCGGTGAACACCGGGGAGCTGTTTTTT. This encodes CASSSRAIGAVNTGELFF.